The next 32 T cell receptor beta chains were all read from a single sample in a study of persistence of HIV-infected CD4 T cells. These TCRs are of unknown antigen specificity. The immunoSEQ assay was version 4, run in survey mode. The assay was immunoSEQ multiplex PCR, and TCRdb's table has in-frame clones only and misses some. The sample carries under 50,000 clones, just over 90% recorded once. This nonspecific control used anti-CD3/anti-CD28 bead stimulation of CD4+ T cells. Sorting of responding CD4+ T cells relied on upregulated CD40 ligand together with CD69. The sample was CD4+ T cells sorted from PBMCs after roughly 18-hour stimulation, taken from a patient who received antiretroviral therapy. These receptors were collected from an adult man with HIV who was CMV-seropositive.

The V call is TRBV5-6, the J call TRBJ2-7; D not resolved. V was trimmed by 4 bases and J by 4 bases, leaving 12 bases between them. CDR1 SGHDT and CDR2 YYEEEE come from the germline V gene. The CDR3 contains 13 residues. This chain's CDR3 is CASSTQAGYEQYF. CDR3 DNA: TGTGCCAGCAGCACCCAAGCTGGTTACGAGCAGTACTTC.

Here the CDR3 reads CASSLTPRFYNSPLHF. Here the CDR3 DNA reads TGTGCCAGCAGCTTAACGCCCAGGTTTTATAATTCACCCCTCCACTTT. V is TRBV7-3 and J is TRBJ1-6; D ambiguous. The V end lost 0 bases, the J end lost 4 bases, and 10 bases lay between the germline ends. Germline CDR1 and CDR2: SGHTA and FQGTGA. The CDR3 extends over 16 amino acids. The full variable domain, in which reference TRBV7-3 and TRBJ1-6 provide the parts outside the CDR3, is GAGVSQTPSNKVTEKGKYVELRCDPISGHTALYWYRQSLGQGPEFLIYFQGTGAADDSGLPNDRFFAVRPEGSVSTLKIQRTERGDSAVYLCASSLTPRFYNSPLHFGNGTRLTVT.

The chain combines TRBV18 with TRBJ1-4; TRBD1 might be the D (5 bases). V shed 4 bases and J shed 10 bases, with 19 bases lying between them. The CDR3 length is 15 residues. Looked up from germline, CDR1 is KGHSH and CDR2 is LQKENI. The CDR3, as DNA: TGTGCCAGCTCACAGGGGTTTGGCAATGGAGTAAAACTGTTTTTT. It translates to CASSQGFGNGVKLFF.

This chain uses TRBV20-1 with TRBJ2-1; 10 positions match TRBD2. There are 16 residues in the CDR3. Trimming took 3 bases from V and 1 from J; bases not matched to a gene: 6. The germline gives CDR1 DFQATT, CDR2 SNEGSKA (reference sequence). This CDR3 reads CSASKGGLASYNEQFF. CDR3 nucleotides: TGCAGTGCTAGTAAAGGGGGACTAGCGTCCTACAATGAGCAGTTCTTC.

The rearrangement links TRBV3-1 (or the pseudogene TRBV3-2) to TRBJ2-1, with 10 bases that match TRBD2. Germline assignment: CDR1 LGHDT and CDR2 YNNKEL (reference sequence). The junction had 6 bases not matched to a gene; V was cut back by 0 bases and J by 4 bases. The CDR3 has 17 amino acids. This chain's CDR3 is CASSQEELAGAYNEQFF. CDR3 bases: TGTGCCAGCAGCCAAGAAGAGCTAGCGGGGGCATACAATGAGCAGTTCTTC.

The chain links TRBV15 to TRBJ1-4; D call uncertain. V lost 6 bases and J lost 6, with 14 bases in between. The CDR3 extends over 14 amino acids. Germline CDR1 LNHNV, CDR2 YYDKDF (reference sequence). The CDR3 DNA reads TGTGCCACCAGGAACAGAAGGACGGATGAAAAACTGTTTTTT. This gives the protein CATRNRRTDEKLFF.

The chain uses TRBV2 and TRBJ1-2; 8 nucleotides agree with TRBD1. Looked up from germline, CDR1 is SNHLY and CDR2 is FYNNEI. The CDR3 is 11 residues long. Trimming took 6 bases from V and 8 from J; bases not matched to a gene: 2. The CDR3 DNA reads as TGTGCCAGCAGGGACAGGGACGGCTACACCTTC. It is translated as CASRDRDGYTF.

This chain joins TRBV6-1 and TRBJ2-6; D is uncertain. Trimming removed 2 bases from V and 4 bases from J, with 9 bases in between. The germline CDR1 and CDR2 sequences are MNHNS and SASEGT. The CDR3 covers 15 residues. DNA of the CDR3: TGTGCCAGCAGTGAATGGGGATACGGGGCCAACGTCCTGACTTTC. Its translation: CASSEWGYGANVLTF.

The chain uses TRBV21-1 and TRBJ1-2. TRBV21-1 is a known pseudogene. This CDR3 has 16 residues. The CDR3 loop reads CASSPPWGEYDYGYTF. The CDR3 DNA follows: TGTGCCAGCAGCCCCCCCTGGGGGGAGTATGACTATGGCTACACCTTC.

This clone was observed a few times. The gene calls are TRBV7-9 and TRBJ2-6; perhaps TRBD1 as D (6 bases). Germline values: CDR1 SEHNR, CDR2 FQNEAQ (reference sequence). Trimming stripped 2 bases from V and 4 bases from J, with 9 bases between. The CDR3 is 15 residues long. The CDR3 is CASSLTGRGANVLTF. CDR3 sequence (DNA): TGTGCCAGCAGCTTAACAGGGCGAGGGGCCAACGTCCTGACTTTC.

The chain carries TRBV5-1 and TRBJ1-5; D gene unclear. The germline V gene encodes CDR1 SGHRS and CDR2 YFSETQ. This CDR3 is 15 amino acids long. Trimming cost V 0 bases and J 3 bases, with 10 bases left between them. CDR3 loop: CASSLGGGDNQPQHF. DNA for the CDR3: TGCGCCAGCAGCTTGGGGGGTGGGGACAATCAGCCCCAGCATTTT.

The rearrangement joins TRBV14 to TRBJ2-2, with 9 bases that match TRBD2. V gave up 1 base and J gave up 8 bases; unmatched junction bases: 8. The V gene's germline CDR1 is SGHDN and CDR2 FVKESK. The CDR3 sequence is 16 residues long. CDR3 nucleotides: TGTGCCAGCAGCCAAGGCCATCTAGCGGGGATAGGGGAGCTGTTTTTT. This codes for CASSQGHLAGIGELFF. Full variable domain (rest looked up from reference TRBV14 and TRBJ2-2): EAGVTQFPSHSVIEKGQTVTLRCDPISGHDNLYWYRRVMGKEIKFLLHFVKESKQDESGMPNNRFLAERTGGTYSTLKVQPAELEDSGVYFCASSQGHLAGIGELFFGEGSRLTVL.

CDR3 amino acids: CSATFNEKLFF. In nucleotides, the CDR3 is TGCAGTGCTACCTTTAATGAAAAACTGTTTTTT. The chain employs TRBV20-1 and TRBJ1-4; D uncertain. V was pared by 4 bases and J by 4 bases, with 4 bases between. This CDR3 is 11 amino acids long. Germline CDR1 and CDR2: DFQATT and SNEGSKA (reference sequence).

V gene TRBV3-1 (or the pseudogene TRBV3-2) combines with J gene TRBJ1-1, with 7 bases lining up with TRBD1. V dropped 3 bases and J dropped 1; count of bases not matched to a gene: 5. The germline V gene has CDR1 LGHDT and CDR2 YNNKEL (reference sequence). The CDR3 has 15 amino acids. The CDR3 nucleotides are TGTGCCAGCAGCCACAGGGGGTCGGCGAACACTGAAGCTTTCTTT. It is translated as CASSHRGSANTEAFF.

This rearrangement joins TRBV18 to TRBJ1-2; D ambiguous. Germline CDR1 KGHSH, CDR2 LQKENI. The germline V and J ends were trimmed by 0 bases and 10 bases, with 12 bases remaining between them. This CDR3 spans 13 amino acids. The CDR3 loop reads CASSPPTRAVYTF. For the CDR3, the DNA is TGTGCCAGCTCACCACCGACGAGGGCAGTCTACACCTTC.

This clone has a handful of counts. The rearrangement links TRBV6-4 to TRBJ2-2; D uncertain. Germline assignment: CDR1 MRHNA and CDR2 SNTAGT. V shed 0 bases and J shed 5 bases, with 4 bases lying between them. This CDR3 has 13 amino acids. The chain's CDR3 is CASSDSGTGELFF. The CDR3, as DNA: TGTGCCAGCAGTGACTCCGGGACCGGGGAGCTGTTTTTT.

The genes are TRBV5-1 and TRBJ2-2; 9 bases agree with TRBD2. Germline trimming cut 3 bases from V and 3 bases from J; bases unmatched to any gene: 6. This CDR3 is built from 16 residues. The germline gives CDR1 SGHRS, CDR2 YFSETQ. CDR3 sequence reads: CASSSKRGADTGELFF. The CDR3 DNA sequence: TGCGCCAGCAGCTCCAAGCGGGGGGCAGACACCGGGGAGCTGTTTTTT.

This clone was seen only once. The J gene is TRBJ2-1, the V gene TRBV28; TRBD1 aligns across 7 bases. The CDR3 length is 12 residues. With V trimmed by 7 bases and J by 11 bases, 8 bases remained unmatched. Per the germline V gene, CDR1 is MDHEN and CDR2 is SYDVKM. The CDR3 region has the DNA TGTGCCAGCAAGGGAGACAGGGCTAAGCAGTTCTTC. Its translation is CASKGDRAKQFF. The entire variable domain, with the rest obtained from reference TRBV28 and TRBJ2-1, is as follows: DVKVTQSSRYLVKRTGEKVFLECVQDMDHENMFWYRQDPGLGLRLIYFSYDVKMKEKGDIPEGYSVSREKKERFSLILESASTNQTSMYLCASKGDRAKQFFGPGTRLTVL.

This clone was recorded a few times. This rearrangement joins TRBV7-2 to TRBJ2-1, with D possibly matching TRBD1 (5 bases). This CDR3 is 15 amino acids long. CDR1 is SGHTA, CDR2 FQGNSA, per germline. V lost 0 bases, J lost 9 bases, and 15 bases lay in between. Here the CDR3 DNA reads TGTGCCAGCAGCTTAGCTTCCCGAACTGGGGCTGAGCAGTTCTTC. It specifies CASSLASRTGAEQFF.

V usage is TRBV6-5 and J usage is TRBJ2-7, with D unresolved. The CDR3 covers 14 residues. CDR1 MNHEY and CDR2 SVGAGI come from the germline V gene. The V and J ends lost 7 bases and 0 bases respectively, with 13 bases between them. CDR3 bases: TGTGCCAGCACCCCCCCTGGGTCCTCCTACGAGCAGTACTTC. As protein: CASTPPGSSYEQYF.

This clone appeared a few times. The chain couples TRBV5-1 to TRBJ2-3; 16 positions match TRBD2. The CDR3 length is 17 residues. CDR1 is SGHRS and CDR2 is YFSETQ in the germline V gene. Unmatched junction bases numbered 7, after V lost 7 bases and J lost 2 bases. The CDR3 spells CASHGTSGGAFTDTQYF. The CDR3 DNA reads TGCGCCAGCCACGGGACTAGCGGGGGGGCCTTCACAGATACGCAGTATTTT.

The chain is built from TRBV2 and TRBJ1-2; D remains ambiguous. Germline CDR1 is SNHLY and CDR2 is FYNNEI. The ends were cut back, 4 bases at V and 3 bases at J, with 15 bases in the middle. The CDR3 sequence is 15 residues long. The CDR3 bases are TGTGCCAGCAGTGTTCTGAAGGGCCAAGACTATGGCTACACCTTC. Its protein product is CASSVLKGQDYGYTF.

The chain has TRBV6-5 and TRBJ1-3; D call uncertain. The CDR3 extends over 12 amino acids. Germline V gives CDR1 MNHEY, CDR2 SVGAGI. Trimming shortened V by 6 bases and J by 6 bases, and 9 bases separated the two germline ends. The CDR3 region is CASRTQENTIYF. CDR3 sequence (DNA): TGTGCCAGCAGGACTCAGGAAAACACCATATATTTT.

The chain recombines TRBV29-1 with TRBJ2-2; D call uncertain. V shed 7 bases and J shed 5 bases, with 8 bases lying between them. CDR1 and CDR2 (germline): SQVTM, ANQGSEA. The CDR3 runs to 11 residues. This CDR3 is CSGDWTGELFF. CDR3 DNA: TGCAGCGGTGATTGGACCGGGGAGCTGTTTTTT.

The J gene is TRBJ2-7, the V gene TRBV4-2; D is ambiguous. The length of the CDR3 is 14 residues. The V gene's germline CDR1 is LGHNA and CDR2 YNFKEQ. V was clipped by 0 bases and J by 2 bases, with 8 bases between them. For the CDR3, the DNA is TGTGCCAGCAGCCAAGAGCTCAGCCCCTACGAGCAGTACTTC. Protein product: CASSQELSPYEQYF.

The rearrangement links TRBV10-3 to TRBJ1-6, with D hard to call. Trimming stripped 2 bases from V and 6 bases from J, with 5 bases between. The CDR3 has 13 residues. CDR1 ENHRY and CDR2 SYGVKD come from the germline V gene. In nucleotides, the CDR3 is TGTGCCATCAGTGAGCAGATTAATTCACCCCTCCACTTT. The encoded protein is CAISEQINSPLHF.

This clone has just one count. The chain joins TRBV2 to TRBJ2-1; D gene uncertain. This CDR3 comprises 14 residues. Per germline, CDR1 SNHLY and CDR2 FYNNEI. The germline V and J ends were trimmed by 7 bases and 6 bases, with 16 bases remaining between them. CDR3 sequence (DNA): TGTGCCAGCAATATTCAGTCTTACGGCAATGAGCAGTTCTTC. Its protein product is CASNIQSYGNEQFF.

This clone was counted once. The chain couples TRBV14 to TRBJ2-1; D is undetermined. The CDR3 length is 13 residues. Germline lookup yields CDR1 SGHDN and CDR2 FVKESK. V was clipped by 1 base and J by 5 bases, with 6 bases between them. The CDR3 reads CASSQASHNEQFF. As DNA, the CDR3 is TGTGCCAGCAGCCAAGCCTCACACAATGAGCAGTTCTTC.

The chain recombines TRBV11-3 with TRBJ2-3; D gene unclear. Trimming pared 4 bases from V and 5 bases from J, leaving 19 bases between. Germline loops: CDR1 SGHNT, CDR2 YENEEA. The CDR3 runs to 16 residues. In DNA, the CDR3 is TGTGCCAGCAGCTCCGGATCCCGGGTAGCTGAAGATACGCAGTATTTT. Protein sequence: CASSSGSRVAEDTQYF.

This sequence joins TRBV10-1 and TRBJ2-5; 8 bases fit TRBD1. V lost 2 bases, J lost 4 bases, and 6 bases stayed unmatched. This CDR3 is 15 amino acids long. Looked up from germline, CDR1 is WNHNN and CDR2 is SYGVQD (reference sequence). CDR3 sequence: CASSEGARGRETQYF. CDR3 DNA sequence: TGCGCCAGCAGTGAGGGGGCCAGGGGGCGAGAGACCCAGTACTTC.

V is TRBV29-1 and J is TRBJ1-1; D remains ambiguous. The CDR3 is 16 amino acids. Per the germline V gene, CDR1 is SQVTM and CDR2 is ANQGSEA. With 5 bases removed from V and 1 base from J, the gap between germline ends came to 20 bases. CDR3 nucleotide sequence: TGCAGCGTTCGGATGGGCAAGTACCTTTCGAACACTGAAGCTTTCTTT. Its protein product is CSVRMGKYLSNTEAFF.

The chain couples TRBV13 to TRBJ1-6; D is unresolved. Germline V gene data show CDR1 as PRHDT and CDR2 as FYEKMQ (reference sequence). CDR3 length: 15 amino acids. The germline V and J ends were trimmed by 5 bases and 5 bases, with 13 bases remaining between them. The CDR3 spells CASSVTKSDNSPLHF. CDR3 nucleotides: TGTGCCAGCAGCGTTACCAAGAGCGATAATTCACCCCTCCACTTT.